Below are 21 T cell receptor beta chains sequenced from a single sample in a study of blood T cell repertoires in COVID-19. Clones were read by immunoSEQ multiplex PCR, and TCRdb kept only the in-frame ones, dropping some. The data contain 120,000 or so clones, 76% of them singletons. Sequences were obtained from peripheral blood. These receptors were obtained from a woman at least 80 years old with acute or convalescent COVID-19.

V is TRBV18 and J is TRBJ2-1; 8 bases are shared with TRBD1. V lost 0 bases, J lost 7 bases, and 8 bases stayed unmatched. This CDR3 region has 16 residues. Per the germline V gene, CDR1 is KGHSH and CDR2 is LQKENI. The DNA of the CDR3 is TGTGCCAGCTCACCACCCAGGACAGGGTGGGGGAATGAGCAGTTCTTC. The encoded protein is CASSPPRTGWGNEQFF.

V is TRBV5-1 and J is TRBJ1-2, with 11 bases matching TRBD1. Per germline, CDR1 SGHRS and CDR2 YFSETQ. The CDR3 spans 15 residues. Germline trimming cut 4 bases from V and 5 bases from J; bases unmatched to any gene: 7. The CDR3 loop is CASSANGQGAYGYTF. The CDR3 DNA follows: TGCGCCAGCAGCGCCAATGGACAGGGGGCTTATGGCTACACCTTC.

The chain combines TRBV4-2 with TRBJ1-1; D not certain. V shed 0 bases and J shed 8 bases, with 13 bases lying between them. Germline CDR1 LGHNA, CDR2 YNFKEQ. CDR3 size: 14 residues. CDR3 amino acids: CASSQERAATEAFF. CDR3 nucleotide sequence: TGTGCCAGCAGCCAAGAGAGGGCCGCAACGGAAGCTTTCTTT.

The chain joins TRBV2 to TRBJ2-3; 8 nucleotides match TRBD2. The trim removed 0 bases at V and 0 bases at J, leaving 8 bases unmatched. The CDR3 is made up of 18 amino acids. The V gene's germline CDR1 is SNHLY and CDR2 FYNNEI. The CDR3 DNA follows: TGTGCCAGCAGTGAAGCGGGCCGGGGGGGGCCCAGCACAGATACGCAGTATTTT. Its protein is CASSEAGRGGPSTDTQYF. The full variable domain, rest sourced from reference TRBV2 and TRBJ2-3, is EPEVTQTPSHQVTQMGQEVILRCVPISNHLYFYWYRQILGQKVEFLVSFYNNEISEKSEIFDDQFSVERPDGSNFTLKIRSTKLEDSAMYFCASSEAGRGGPSTDTQYFGPGTRLTVL.

This clone showed up just once. The chain employs TRBV29-1 and TRBJ2-5, with TRBD2 matching 13 bases. CDR1 SQVTM and CDR2 ANQGSEA come from the germline V gene. This CDR3 is built from 15 residues. J was trimmed by 0 bases and V by 4 bases; bases with no gene match: 2. The CDR3 DNA follows: TGCAGCGTTGTTGGACTAGCGGGAGACCAAGAGACCCAGTACTTC. Residues: CSVVGLAGDQETQYF.

The rearrangement uses TRBV10-3 and TRBJ2-1; 8 positions agree with TRBD2. There are 18 residues in the CDR3. Germline V gene lookup returns CDR1 ENHRY and CDR2 SYGVKD. Trimming removed 0 bases from V and 3 bases from J; junction bases left unmatched: 10. For the CDR3, the DNA is TGTGCCATCAGTGAGTCGAGTGGTAGCGGGAAGGACTACAATGAGCAGTTCTTC. Its translation: CAISESSGSGKDYNEQFF.

This chain connects TRBV27 to TRBJ2-3, with TRBD1 as a possible D gene (6 bases). The V and J ends lost 3 bases and 1 base respectively, with 11 bases between them. CDR3 length: 15 amino acids. Germline V gives CDR1 MNHEY, CDR2 SMNVEV (reference sequence). CDR3 amino acids: CASSFGGWGTDTQYF. The CDR3 DNA reads TGTGCCAGCAGTTTTGGGGGCTGGGGCACAGATACGCAGTATTTT.

There are a few counts of this clone. The genes are TRBV6-2 or TRBV6-3 and TRBJ1-5; TRBD1 aligns across 7 bases. CDR3 size: 14 residues. V lost 6 bases to trimming and J lost 7 bases; unmatched junction nucleotides: 9. Germline V CDR1 and CDR2: MNHEY, SVGEGT. The CDR3 DNA reads TGTGCCAGCAGCGAGGGGACAGCCGGCCAGCCCCAGCATTTT. This sequence encodes CASSEGTAGQPQHF.

This clone has more than one count but fewer than ten. The gene calls are TRBV5-1 and TRBJ2-7, with D maybe TRBD1 (5 bases). Looked up from germline, CDR1 is SGHRS and CDR2 is YFSETQ. The ends were cut back, 0 bases at V and 9 bases at J, with 34 bases in the middle. The CDR3 consists of 20 residues. The CDR3 DNA reads TGCGCCAGCAGCTTGGCCTCCAAATCGGTCAAGGCAAGTAATCAGGGCATGCAGTACTTC. Translated, it gives CASSLASKSVKASNQGMQYF.

This clone was counted once. This sequence joins TRBV12-3 or TRBV12-4 and TRBJ1-2, with 10 nucleotides matching TRBD1. The CDR3 covers 13 residues. V lost 8 bases to trimming and J lost 4 bases; unmatched junction nucleotides: 4. The CDR3 nucleotides are TGTGCCAGCTCCGGGACAGGGGTCTATGGCTACACCTTC. Translation gives CASSGTGVYGYTF.

This chain uses TRBV7-2 with TRBJ1-4, with D maybe TRBD1 (5 bases). The V end was cut by 4 bases, the J end by 0 bases, with 12 bases between. The CDR3 contains 16 residues. Germline CDR1 and CDR2: SGHTA and FQGNSA. CDR3 sequence (DNA): TGTGCCAGCAGCTCACTGGGGCAGCCAACTAATGAAAAACTGTTTTTT. This encodes CASSSLGQPTNEKLFF. Full variable domain (outside the CDR3, taken from reference TRBV7-2 and TRBJ1-4): GAGVSQSPSNKVTEKGKDVELRCDPISGHTALYWYRQSLGQGLEFLIYFQGNSAPDKSGLPSDRFSAERTGGSVSTLTIQRTQQEDSAVYLCASSSLGQPTNEKLFFGSGTQLSVL.

This clone came up a few times. This chain uses TRBV5-1 with TRBJ1-2; the D is unclear. This CDR3 region has 12 residues. V was shortened by 4 bases and J by 5 bases, with 9 bases between the two germline ends. Germline CDR1 reads SGHRS; CDR2 reads YFSETQ. The CDR3 region has the DNA TGCGCCAGCAGCGAAGACACGTATGGCTACACCTTC. Its protein is CASSEDTYGYTF. Drawing the rest from reference TRBV5-1 and TRBJ1-2, the complete variable domain is KAGVTQTPRYLIKTRGQQVTLSCSPISGHRSVSWYQQTPGQGLQFLFEYFSETQRNKGNFPGRFSGRQFSNSRSEMNVSTLELGDSALYLCASSEDTYGYTFGSGTRLTVV.

This clone has a handful of counts. The rearrangement links TRBV2 to TRBJ1-5; maybe TRBD1 (6 bases). The germline gives CDR1 SNHLY, CDR2 FYNNEI. The CDR3 is 16 residues long. V was trimmed by 9 bases and J by 1 base, leaving 19 bases between them. This chain's CDR3 is CASLRGGRSSNQPQHF. CDR3 nucleotide sequence: TGTGCCAGTCTCCGGGGGGGGCGATCCAGCAATCAGCCCCAGCATTTT. The whole variable domain, filled in from reference TRBV2 and TRBJ1-5, reads EPEVTQTPSHQVTQMGQEVILRCVPISNHLYFYWYRQILGQKVEFLVSFYNNEISEKSEIFDDQFSVERPDGSNFTLKIRSTKLEDSAMYFCASLRGGRSSNQPQHFGDGTRLSIL.

The gene calls are TRBV7-9 and TRBJ2-7; possible D gene TRBD1, 6 bases. Per germline, CDR1 SEHNR and CDR2 FQNEAQ (reference sequence). V was pared by 5 bases and J by 2 bases, with 16 bases between. This CDR3 is built from 15 residues. CDR3 residues: CASSGFPGTTYEQYF. CDR3 nucleotides: TGTGCCAGCAGCGGATTTCCCGGGACAACCTACGAGCAGTACTTC.

With regard to this clone: Its ends do not fully match the called genes, so a read error is possible. V gene TRBV5-1 combines with J gene TRBJ2-3, with 8 nucleotides matching TRBD1. The CDR3 runs 15 residues. Per germline, CDR1 SGHRS and CDR2 YFSETQ. The CDR3 loop is CAGSRGQGSTDTQYF. CDR3 bases: TGCGCCGGCAGCCGCGGACAGGGATCCACAGATACGCAGTATTTT.

The genes are TRBV10-3 and TRBJ2-7; D is unresolved. This CDR3 has 13 amino acids. V lost 4 bases and J lost 0, with 7 bases in between. CDR1 is ENHRY, CDR2 SYGVKD, per germline. The CDR3 spells CAISGNSSYEQYF. The CDR3 DNA follows: TGTGCCATCAGTGGCAACAGCTCCTACGAGCAGTACTTC.

This sequence joins TRBV6-2 or TRBV6-3 and TRBJ1-6, with no clear D. Trimming pared 2 bases from V and 7 bases from J, leaving 9 bases between. The CDR3 sequence is 14 residues long. The germline gives CDR1 MNHEY, CDR2 SVGEGT. DNA of the CDR3: TGTGCCAGCAGTTACACGGCGGAGAATTCACCCCTCCACTTT. Encoded protein: CASSYTAENSPLHF.

The V call is TRBV19, the J call TRBJ1-2; D not certain. The CDR3 covers 14 residues. V was trimmed by 5 bases and J by 5 bases, leaving 15 bases between them. The V gene's germline CDR1 is LNHDA and CDR2 SQIVND (reference sequence). The CDR3 region is CASSEGGIRYGYTF. In DNA, the CDR3 is TGTGCCAGTAGTGAAGGCGGTATTCGGTATGGCTACACCTTC.

CDR3 bases: TGTGCCAGCAGCCTCTTATCTGGAAACACCATATATTTT. It encodes CASSLLSGNTIYF. This chain uses TRBV6-5 with TRBJ1-3; D ambiguous. Trimming took off 6 bases at V and 1 base at J, with 7 bases between the two ends. There are 13 residues in the CDR3. The V gene's germline CDR1 is MNHEY and CDR2 SVGAGI.

V gene TRBV6-5 combines with J gene TRBJ1-3; a weak D match, TRBD1 (5 bases). The CDR3 runs 14 residues. Deletions cut 0 bases from V and 4 bases from J, with 7 bases between. Germline V gene sequence: CDR1 MNHEY, CDR2 SVGAGI. The CDR3, as DNA: TGTGCCAGCAGTTACTCGGGGCAGGGAAACACCATATATTTT. Protein product: CASSYSGQGNTIYF.

This clone was recorded once. Within the sample, other DNA sequences also encode this same CDR3. The rearrangement uses TRBV28 and TRBJ2-7, with TRBD1 identical over 7 bases. Germline CDR1 MDHEN, CDR2 SYDVKM. The length of the CDR3 is 14 residues. After removal of 1 base from V and 3 bases from J, the junction contained 3 bases not matched to a gene. CDR3: CASSLSAGGYEQYF. CDR3 DNA: TGTGCCAGCAGTTTATCCGCAGGGGGCTACGAGCAGTACTTC.